Presented here are 6 T cell receptor beta chains from one specimen sequenced in a study of blood T cell repertoires in COVID-19. Measured with immunoSEQ multiplex PCR; TCRdb has only the in-frame clones, and not every one. The table lists 150,000 to 200,000 clones, around 88% of them singletons. The sample consisted of PBMCs or T cells enriched from blood (not recorded which). Source of these receptors: a woman aged 45 to 65 in a cohort exposed to, infected with or recovered from COVID-19 (not recorded which).

The CDR3 bases are TGTGCCAGCAGCCAAGCACAGTACACCGGGGAGCTGTTTTTT. Protein sequence: CASSQAQYTGELFF. This rearrangement joins TRBV14 to TRBJ2-2; D is unresolved. The V end was cut by 1 base, the J end by 3 bases, with 6 bases between. The CDR3 has 14 amino acids. Germline CDR1 is SGHDN and CDR2 is FVKESK.

The chain has TRBV18 and TRBJ1-4; a possible D gene is TRBD1 (5 bases). V shed 1 base and J shed 7 bases, with 25 bases lying between them. The CDR3 is 19 residues long. Germline CDR1 reads KGHSH; CDR2 reads LQKENI. The CDR3, as DNA: TGTGCCAGCTCACCACGGATCTCTTGGGCTGACAGTATTGGTGAAAAACTGTTTTTT. Amino acid sequence: CASSPRISWADSIGEKLFF.

V usage is TRBV5-4 and J usage is TRBJ1-6; D unresolved. This CDR3 contains 18 residues. Looked up from germline, CDR1 is SGHNT and CDR2 is YYREEE (reference sequence). The germline V and J ends were trimmed by 2 bases and 0 bases, with 15 bases remaining between them. The CDR3 reads CASSLLGRGSSYNSPLHF. As DNA, the CDR3 is TGTGCCAGCAGCTTACTTGGGCGGGGTAGCTCCTATAATTCACCCCTCCACTTT.

The chain links TRBV6-5 to TRBJ2-5; 7 bases align to TRBD1. The CDR3 contains 15 residues. J was trimmed by 0 bases and V by 10 bases; bases with no gene match: 11. Per the germline V gene, CDR1 is MNHEY and CDR2 is SVGAGI. The CDR3: CATGRQGSYQETQYF. Written as DNA, the CDR3 is TGTGCCACTGGTAGACAGGGCTCGTACCAAGAGACCCAGTACTTC.

The chain links TRBV27 to TRBJ1-2; maybe TRBD1 (5 bases). Germline lookup yields CDR1 MNHEY and CDR2 SMNVEV (reference sequence). The germline V and J ends were trimmed by 6 bases and 2 bases, with 10 bases remaining between them. The CDR3 length is 13 residues. CDR3 residues: CASRPRGNYGYTF. The DNA of the CDR3 is TGTGCCAGCAGGCCAAGGGGCAACTATGGCTACACCTTC.

The CDR3 reads CASSRDRGTDTQYF. Here the CDR3 DNA reads TGTGCCAGCAGCCGGGACAGGGGCACAGATACGCAGTATTTT. The chain employs TRBV6-5 and TRBJ2-3; 9 nucleotides line up with TRBD1. Germline V gives CDR1 MNHEY, CDR2 SVGAGI. This CDR3 region has 14 residues. With 6 bases clipped from V and 1 base from J, the junction kept 2 bases outside the gene matches.